The 17 T cell receptor beta chains below come from one sample, sequenced in a study of cytomegalovirus exposure and HLA in healthy donors. The PCR contained 60 Vbeta and 13 Jbeta primers. TCRdb keeps only in-frame clones here, not all; method: immunoSEQ multiplex PCR. The profile shows more than 80,000 clones, over 70% of them singletons. Input material: PBMCs. The receptor set was obtained from a male donor in good health and CMV-seropositive.

There are a few counts of this clone. The chain links TRBV9 to TRBJ2-3, with 7 bases identical to TRBD1. The CDR3 length is 15 residues. The germline V gene has CDR1 SGDLS and CDR2 YYNGEE. Trimming at V came to 0 bases and at J to 1 base, leaving 2 bases not matched to a gene. CDR3 sequence (DNA): TGTGCCAGCAGCGTAGATACAGGGGGCACAGATACGCAGTATTTT. Residues: CASSVDTGGTDTQYF.

The rearrangement uses TRBV19 and TRBJ2-1, with 7 bases that match TRBD2. The CDR3 consists of 15 residues. CDR1 is LNHDA, CDR2 SQIVND, per germline (reference sequence). V trimming: 7 bases; J trimming: 3 bases; junction bases outside the gene matches: 9. The CDR3 DNA reads TGTGCCAGTAACCCCGGGCCGGGAGGCTACAATGAGCAGTTCTTC. It translates to CASNPGPGGYNEQFF.

V is TRBV7-2 and J is TRBJ2-5; TRBD1 matches 8 bases. The CDR3 has 15 amino acids. Germline V gene lookup returns CDR1 SGHTA and CDR2 FQGNSA. V lost 0 bases and J lost 5; bases outside the gene matches: 5. In DNA form, the CDR3 reads TGTGCCAGCAGCTTAGCGCCAGGGGGCGTGGAGACCCAGTACTTC. Its protein is CASSLAPGGVETQYF.

This chain joins TRBV7-2 and TRBJ1-3; the D gene is possibly TRBD1 (6 bases). Germline lookup yields CDR1 SGHTA and CDR2 FQGNSA. Trimming cost V 4 bases and J 0 bases, with 13 bases left between them. The CDR3 sequence is 16 residues long. CDR3 nucleotide sequence: TGTGCCAGCAGCTACGGACAGCCTAACTCTGGAAACACCATATATTTT. Translating gives CASSYGQPNSGNTIYF.

This chain connects TRBV7-8 to TRBJ2-1; D not certain. The CDR3 spans 9 residues. Germline CDR1 reads SGHVS; CDR2 reads FQNEAQ. V shed 4 bases and J shed 15 bases, with 7 bases lying between them. CDR3: CASSSLLFF. The CDR3 region has the DNA TGTGCCAGCAGCTCCCTCTTGTTCTTC.

This rearrangement joins TRBV9 to TRBJ2-7; 9 bases agree with TRBD2. Losses at the gene ends were 3 bases for V and 3 bases for J; bases not matched to a gene: 4. CDR3 length: 14 amino acids. The germline CDR1 and CDR2 sequences are SGDLS and YYNGEE. CDR3 nucleotide sequence: TGTGCCAGCAGCGCTAGCGGGATTGTCTACGAGCAGTACTTC. This gives the protein CASSASGIVYEQYF.

The rearrangement joins TRBV9 to TRBJ2-7, with a tentative D call TRBD1 (6 bases). Germline lookup yields CDR1 SGDLS and CDR2 YYNGEE. CDR3 length equals 14 residues. V lost 3 bases and J 2 bases, leaving 12 bases between the germline ends. CDR3 in amino acids: CASSAGDQTYEQYF. The CDR3 coding sequence is TGTGCCAGCAGCGCAGGGGACCAGACCTACGAGCAGTACTTC.

This clone was detected a few times. The CDR3 loop reads CASSQVAPAYNEQFF. The CDR3 DNA is TGCGCCAGCAGCCAAGTTGCCCCAGCCTACAATGAGCAGTTCTTC. The V call is TRBV4-3, the J call TRBJ2-1; D not resolved. Germline CDR1 reads LGHNA; CDR2 reads YSLEER. The CDR3 spans 15 residues. The V gene lost 1 base and the J gene lost 2 bases, with 9 bases spanning the gap.

V usage is TRBV27 and J usage is TRBJ2-5; 9 bases line up with TRBD2. Near its end, the DNA agrees better with TRBJ2-7, so the J call may be wrong. The germline CDR1 and CDR2 sequences are MNHEY and SMNVEV (reference sequence). The length of the CDR3 is 14 residues. The CDR3 DNA reads TGTGCCAGCAGGCTCAGCGGGAGGTCGTACGAGCAGTACTTC. This translates into CASRLSGRSYEQYF.

This sequence joins TRBV5-1 and TRBJ2-7, with 7 bases lining up with TRBD2. V shed 1 base and J 2 bases; nucleotides not matched to a gene: 3. Germline lookup yields CDR1 SGHRS and CDR2 YFSETQ. The CDR3 is made up of 14 amino acids. CDR3 region: CASSLLGLTYEQYF. DNA for the CDR3: TGCGCCAGCAGCTTGTTGGGACTAACCTACGAGCAGTACTTC.

V and J are TRBV7-9 and TRBJ2-7, with TRBD1 as a possible D gene (6 bases). With 1 base removed from V and 5 bases from J, the gap between germline ends came to 15 bases. The CDR3 runs to 15 residues. CDR1 and CDR2 from the germline V gene are SEHNR and FQNEAQ (reference sequence). CDR3 coding DNA: TGTGCCAGCAGCTTAGGGGGGCAGGGGAGAAACGAGCAGTACTTC. Translation gives CASSLGGQGRNEQYF.

For the CDR3, the DNA is TGTGCCGGCGCGGCAGGGGGCTTTTACGAGCAGTACTTC. This translates into CAGAAGGFYEQYF. The genes are TRBV7-9 and TRBJ2-7, with 8 bases lining up with TRBD1. J was trimmed by 4 bases and V by 11 bases; bases with no gene match: 10. Germline-derived CDR1 and CDR2 are SEHNR and FQNEAQ (reference sequence). CDR3 length equals 13 residues. Complete variable domain (other parts from reference TRBV7-9 and TRBJ2-7): DTGVSQNPRHKITKRGQNVTFRCDPISEHNRLYWYRQTLGQGPEFLTYFQNEAQLEKSRLLSDRFSAERPKGSFSTLEIQRTEQGDSAMYLCAGAAGGFYEQYFGPGTRLTVT.

The CDR3 DNA follows: TGTGCCAGTAGTAGCCCCCGGGACAGGTTACACTATGGCTACACCTTC. Its protein is CASSSPRDRLHYGYTF. The chain joins TRBV19 to TRBJ1-2; TRBD1 matches 8 bases. Germline assignment: CDR1 LNHDA and CDR2 SQIVND (reference sequence). The CDR3 consists of 16 residues. The V gene end was trimmed by 4 bases and the J gene end by 3 bases; junction bases not matched to a gene: 10.

The rearrangement joins TRBV7-2 to TRBJ2-5; TRBD2 is a possible D gene (6 bases). V was pared by 5 bases and J by 7 bases, with 14 bases between. Germline loops: CDR1 SGHTA, CDR2 FQGNSA. The CDR3 covers 13 residues. The CDR3 DNA is TGTGCCAGCAGCGGTCGCGGGGCCGGGACCCAGTACTTC. Translating gives CASSGRGAGTQYF.

This clone was observed a few times. This chain joins TRBV4-2 and TRBJ2-7, with 8 bases lining up with TRBD2. CDR3 length: 15 residues. CDR1 LGHNA and CDR2 YNFKEQ come from the germline V gene. The V and J ends lost 1 base and 2 bases, in that order; junction bases with no gene match: 4. CDR3 sequence (DNA): TGTGCCAGCAGCCAAGCGCTAGCGGGCACCTACGAGCAGTACTTC. Encoded protein: CASSQALAGTYEQYF.

V and J are TRBV28 and TRBJ1-3, with a tentative D call TRBD1 (6 bases). Looked up from germline, CDR1 is MDHEN and CDR2 is SYDVKM. This CDR3 has 16 residues. Trimming cost V 5 bases and J 0 bases, with 14 bases left between them. The CDR3 DNA reads TGTGCCAGCAGTCCCGGACAGACGAGCTCTGGAAACACCATATATTTT. Amino acid sequence: CASSPGQTSSGNTIYF.

The chain couples TRBV7-3 to TRBJ2-5; D possibly corresponds to TRBD2 (5 bases). The CDR3 covers 14 residues. Trimming pared 0 bases from V and 5 bases from J, leaving 10 bases between. Germline-derived CDR1 and CDR2 are SGHTA and FQGTGA. The CDR3 is CASSLTGPGETQYF. DNA of the CDR3: TGTGCCAGCAGCTTAACGGGTCCGGGGGAGACCCAGTACTTC.